This record looks at one T cell receptor (beta chain) sequence and its context. The clone's antigen remains unknown. The sample holds no much larger clone one base away, and base qualities are not on file. Per the publication, the time point label means: about 28 days (+/-7) after the second vaccine dose. AZD1222 recipients given second doses at about 4 weeks or at about 12 weeks were pooled, since spike-specific TCR depth and breadth were not found to differ between the two schedules. Vaccinee samples came from UK trials COV001 and COV002, including a single-blind randomized controlled phase 2/3 trial of AZD1222 (ChAdOx1 nCoV-19) in healthy adults. For TCRbeta chain sequencing, PBMC samples were collected from trial participants at day 0 and at day 28 after the second dose. Inclusive of the bounding cysteine and phenylalanine, the CDR3 is 14 residues long. Left in the record is the CDR3 DNA by itself, 42 bases read in frame from the first base. CDR1 and CDR2, per the germline V gene, are MDHEN and SYDVKM. Relative to germline, V is 6 bases shorter and J is 4 bases shorter, with 13 bases between their ends.

The CDR3 regions of human TCRbeta chains were analyzed by immunosequencing. In the authors' own workflow: Repertoire TCRs were checked for matches against a reference library of SARS-CoV-2-specific TCRs that had been generated using the MIRA antigen-specificity platform. Breadth was defined as the fraction of unique TCRs that were SARS-CoV-2-associated, and depth was defined as the fraction of total T cells that were SARS-CoV-2-associated. Using the MIRA data, every spike-specific TCR was mapped to the spike region that the TCR reacted to and assigned to either a CD4 or a CD8 class. Log10-transformed breadth and depth values were compared by one-way ANOVA with Sidak's multiple comparisons tests. TCRdb's version of the immuneACCESS table is confined to in-frame rearrangements and falls short of the full clone set. An unresolved V gene accounts for under half of the shortfall where checked; the remainder is of unknown origin. That table gives V, J and clone size, and the DNA gave D and trimming. The sample table lists over 85,000 clones, roughly 90% of them with a count of one. The ten largest clones take up 16% of the sample.

The sample originates from a study of T cell responses to AZD1222 COVID-19 vaccine (dated by TCRdb to about 2021). About the study as a whole: TCR sequencing covered roughly 230 trial participants: nearly 210 given two doses of AZD1222 and 26 given two doses of MenACWY control vaccine. Trial participants were enrolled by age into subgroups of 18-55, 56-69 and 70-plus years, and around 150, 28 and 57 TCR-sequenced participants, respectively, were included in these subgroups.

The research as a whole found: After two AZD1222 doses, spike-specific TCR breadth and depth were significantly higher than at day 0 and than in MenACWY recipients. The vaccine-associated CD4 TCRs covered the entire spike protein, and the dominant responses fell in regions 160-218 and 743-854. No day 14 peak-response samples were available, so repertoires were characterized only after the peak T cell response. Epitopes outside the regions mutated in the B.1.351 and B.1.1.7 variants were reportedly recognized by nearly half of the unique spike-specific TCRs. In the small 56-69-year group, the increase in depth fell short of significance, most likely because of low power. Conclusions about previously exposed vaccinees are limited, since just five to seven AZD1222 recipients were seropositive for SARS-CoV-2 at baseline. Participants were mostly white British, with more females than males. The authors suggested clonal diversity may have been underestimated.

The chain links TRBV28 with TRBJ2-1; TRBD2 could be the D gene, as 5 bases match. This receptor was obtained from an adult who received the AZD1222 COVID-19 vaccine. The input for sequencing was peripheral blood, taken 28 days after the second AZD1222 dose. The DNA is TGTGCCAGCAGCCCTCACGGGGTATACAATGAGCAGTTCTTC. Protein translation: CASSPHGVYNEQFF.